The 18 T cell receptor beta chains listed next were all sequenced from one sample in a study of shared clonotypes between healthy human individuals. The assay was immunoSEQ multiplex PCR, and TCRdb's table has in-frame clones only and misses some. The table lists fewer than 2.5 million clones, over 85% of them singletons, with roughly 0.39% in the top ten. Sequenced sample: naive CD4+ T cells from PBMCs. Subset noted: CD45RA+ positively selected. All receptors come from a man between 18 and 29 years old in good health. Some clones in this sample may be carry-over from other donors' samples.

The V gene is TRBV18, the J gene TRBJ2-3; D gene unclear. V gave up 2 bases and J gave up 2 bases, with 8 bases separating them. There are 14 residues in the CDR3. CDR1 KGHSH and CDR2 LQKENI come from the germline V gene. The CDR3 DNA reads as TGTGCCAGCTCACCAGAATTTTTCACAGATACGCAGTATTTT. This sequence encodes CASSPEFFTDTQYF. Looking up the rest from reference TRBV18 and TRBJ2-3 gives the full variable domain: NAGVMQNPRHLVRRRGQEARLRCSPMKGHSHVYWYRQLPEEGLKFMVYLQKENIIDESGMPKERFSAEFPKEGPSILRIQQVVRGDSAAYFCASSPEFFTDTQYFGPGTRLTVL.

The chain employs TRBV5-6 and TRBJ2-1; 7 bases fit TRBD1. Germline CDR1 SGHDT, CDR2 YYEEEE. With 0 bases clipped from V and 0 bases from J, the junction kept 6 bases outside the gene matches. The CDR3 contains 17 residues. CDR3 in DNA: TGTGCCAGCAGCTTGGGACAGGGACGAAGCTCCTACAATGAGCAGTTCTTC. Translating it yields CASSLGQGRSSYNEQFF.

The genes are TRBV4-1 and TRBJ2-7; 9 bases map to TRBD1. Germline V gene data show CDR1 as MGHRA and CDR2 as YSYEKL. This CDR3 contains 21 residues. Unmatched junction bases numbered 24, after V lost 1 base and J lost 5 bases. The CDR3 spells CASSQAEKWGQGARGLHEQYF. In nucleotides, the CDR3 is TGCGCCAGCAGCCAAGCGGAGAAATGGGGACAGGGAGCTCGGGGGCTCCACGAGCAGTACTTC.

The CDR3 DNA follows: TGTGCCAGCAGACTCAACCGGGACAGAGCCTACGAGCAGTACTTC. It translates to CASRLNRDRAYEQYF. V gene TRBV6-5 combines with J gene TRBJ2-7; 7 bases line up with TRBD1. The CDR3 is 15 amino acids. Germline V gene data show CDR1 as MNHEY and CDR2 as SVGAGI. The trim removed 6 bases at V and 2 bases at J, leaving 10 bases unmatched.

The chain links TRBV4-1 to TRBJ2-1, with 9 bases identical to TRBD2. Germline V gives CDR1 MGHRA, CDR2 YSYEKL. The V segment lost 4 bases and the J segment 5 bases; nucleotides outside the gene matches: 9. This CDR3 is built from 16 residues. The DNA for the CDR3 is TGCGCCAGCAGCCGAGGAGGGACTAGCCGAAACAATGAGCAGTTCTTC. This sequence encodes CASSRGGTSRNNEQFF.

The CDR3 loop reads CASSPWEGGEQYF. CDR3 nucleotides: TGTGCCAGCAGCCCCTGGGAAGGAGGCGAGCAGTACTTC. The chain is built from TRBV7-3 and TRBJ2-7; D perhaps matches TRBD2 (5 bases). The CDR3 runs 13 residues. In germline, CDR1 is SGHTA, CDR2 FQGTGA. Trimming stripped 5 bases from V and 6 bases from J, with 14 bases between.

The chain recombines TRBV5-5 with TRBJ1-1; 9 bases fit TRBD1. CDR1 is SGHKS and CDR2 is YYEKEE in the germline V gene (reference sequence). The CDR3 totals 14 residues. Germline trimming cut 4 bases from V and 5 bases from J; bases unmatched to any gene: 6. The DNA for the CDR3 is TGTGCCAGCAGCCAAACGACAGGGGGAACTGAAGCTTTCTTT. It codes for CASSQTTGGTEAFF.

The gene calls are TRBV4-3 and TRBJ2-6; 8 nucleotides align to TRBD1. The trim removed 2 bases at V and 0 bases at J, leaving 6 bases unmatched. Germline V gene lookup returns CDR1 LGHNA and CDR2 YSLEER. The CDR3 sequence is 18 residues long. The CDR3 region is CASSQIRTGNSGANVLTF. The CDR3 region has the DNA TGCGCCAGCAGCCAAATACGGACAGGGAACTCTGGGGCCAACGTCCTGACTTTC.

CDR3 in amino acids: CASSGGVGTYEQYF. CDR3 bases: TGTGCCAGCAGTGGGGGAGTAGGCACCTACGAGCAGTACTTC. This chain links TRBV6-1 with TRBJ2-7; TRBD2 might be the D (5 bases). Trimming took 4 bases from V and 2 from J, leaving 12 bases between them. The CDR3 sequence is 14 residues long. CDR1 is MNHNS and CDR2 is SASEGT in the germline V gene.

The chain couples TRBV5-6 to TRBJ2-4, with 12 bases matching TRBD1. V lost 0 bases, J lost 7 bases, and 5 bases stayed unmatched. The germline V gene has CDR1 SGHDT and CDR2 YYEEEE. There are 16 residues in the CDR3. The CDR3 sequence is CASSLVGQGARNIQYF. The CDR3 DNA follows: TGTGCCAGCAGCTTGGTGGGACAGGGGGCAAGGAACATTCAGTACTTC.

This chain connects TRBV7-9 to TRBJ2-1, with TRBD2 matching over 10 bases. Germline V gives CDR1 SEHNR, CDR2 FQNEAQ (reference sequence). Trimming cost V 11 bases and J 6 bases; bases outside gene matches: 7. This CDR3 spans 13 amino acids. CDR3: CAGRPSGGNEQFF. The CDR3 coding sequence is TGTGCCGGCCGCCCTAGCGGGGGCAATGAGCAGTTCTTC.

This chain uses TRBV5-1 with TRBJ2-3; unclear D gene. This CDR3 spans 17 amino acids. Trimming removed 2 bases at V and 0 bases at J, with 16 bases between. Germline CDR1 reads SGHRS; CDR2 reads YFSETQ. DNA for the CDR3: TGCGCCAGCAGCTTCACGGCAGACGCAACTAGCACAGATACGCAGTATTTT. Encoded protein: CASSFTADATSTDTQYF.

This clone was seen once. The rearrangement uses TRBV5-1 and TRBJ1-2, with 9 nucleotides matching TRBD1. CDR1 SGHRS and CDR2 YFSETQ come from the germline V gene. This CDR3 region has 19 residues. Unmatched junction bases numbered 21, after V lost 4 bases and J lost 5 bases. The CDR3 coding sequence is TGCGCCAGCAGCGTCTCCGGGACAGGGAACGGCCCAGCCCTTTATGGCTACACCTTC. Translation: CASSVSGTGNGPALYGYTF.

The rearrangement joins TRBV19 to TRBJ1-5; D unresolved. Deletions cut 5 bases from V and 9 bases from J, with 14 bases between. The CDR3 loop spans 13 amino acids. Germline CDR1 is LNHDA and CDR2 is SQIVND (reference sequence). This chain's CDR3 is CASSVAQERPQHF. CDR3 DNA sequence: TGTGCCAGTAGTGTAGCGCAGGAGAGGCCCCAGCATTTT.

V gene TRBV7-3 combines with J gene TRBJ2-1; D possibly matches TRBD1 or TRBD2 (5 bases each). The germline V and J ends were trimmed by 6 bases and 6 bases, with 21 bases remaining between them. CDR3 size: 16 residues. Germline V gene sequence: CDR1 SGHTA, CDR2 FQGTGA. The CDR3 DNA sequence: TGTGCCAGCAGTCGAAATACGGTCCGGGACGTCAATGAGCAGTTCTTC. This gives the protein CASSRNTVRDVNEQFF. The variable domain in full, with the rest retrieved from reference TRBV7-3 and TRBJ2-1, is GAGVSQTPSNKVTEKGKYVELRCDPISGHTALYWYRQSLGQGPEFLIYFQGTGAADDSGLPNDRFFAVRPEGSVSTLKIQRTERGDSAVYLCASSRNTVRDVNEQFFGPGTRLTVL.

The chain's CDR3 is CASSQGQNNQPQHF. CDR3 DNA sequence: TGTGCCAGCAGCCAGGGGCAGAACAATCAGCCCCAGCATTTT. V is TRBV4-2 and J is TRBJ1-5, with D perhaps matching TRBD1 (5 bases). This CDR3 has 14 amino acids. Germline CDR1 and CDR2: LGHNA and YNFKEQ. V was shortened by 3 bases and J by 3 bases, with 9 bases between the two germline ends.

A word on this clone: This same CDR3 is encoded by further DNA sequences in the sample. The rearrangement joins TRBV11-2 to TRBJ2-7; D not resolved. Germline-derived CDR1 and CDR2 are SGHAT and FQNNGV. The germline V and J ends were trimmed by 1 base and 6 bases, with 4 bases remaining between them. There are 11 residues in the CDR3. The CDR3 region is CASSLVSEQYF. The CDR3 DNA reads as TGTGCCAGCAGCTTAGTTTCCGAGCAGTACTTC.

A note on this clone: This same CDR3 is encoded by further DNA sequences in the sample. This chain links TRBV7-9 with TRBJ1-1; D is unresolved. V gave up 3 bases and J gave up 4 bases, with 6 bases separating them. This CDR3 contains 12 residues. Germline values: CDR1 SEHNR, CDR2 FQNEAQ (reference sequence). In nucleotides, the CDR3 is TGTGCCAGCAGCTTTTCTGGCACTGAAGCTTTCTTT. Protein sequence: CASSFSGTEAFF. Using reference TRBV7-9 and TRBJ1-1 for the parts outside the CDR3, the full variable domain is DTGVSQNPRHKITKRGQNVTFRCDPISEHNRLYWYRQTLGQGPEFLTYFQNEAQLEKSRLLSDRFSAERPKGSFSTLEIQRTEQGDSAMYLCASSFSGTEAFFGQGTRLTVV.